This T cell receptor (beta chain) was captured in a study of T cell repertoires in cytomegalovirus infection. In the study overall: It can be stated that public TCR beta signatures indicated CMV infection as well as a matching HLA type. General study findings and limits: The ex vivo response was dominated by HLA-C-restricted CMV-specific TCR beta clonotypes.

In TCRdb, the reads were re-called with MiXCR into one record per CDR3 protein. Of more than 650,000 distinct CDR3 sequences listed, 35% to 45% are singletons. Turning to this clonotype: Its specificity is unknown.

Sequences were obtained from PBMCs. The source of this sequence is a human donor in good health (CMV status not recorded). Some clones in this sample may be carry-over from other donors' samples.

DNA for the CDR3: TGCGCCAGCAGCTTGGACGGATCCCGGGACAGGGGTTCGGGAGGCTACACCTTC. Its protein product is CASSLDGSRDRGSGGYTF. This chain connects TRBV5-1 to TRBJ1-2; 10 nucleotides align to TRBD1. The CDR3 is made up of 18 amino acids. The germline gives CDR1 SGHRS, CDR2 YFSETQ. Trimming at V came to 0 bases and at J to 8 bases, leaving 16 bases not matched to a gene.